This TCR beta chain is drawn from a study of T cells after somatic rescue of genetic block. Using immunoSEQ multiplex PCR, the repertoire was profiled, and TCRdb retains in-frame clones only, with some absent. The sample includes under 150,000 clones, about 90% of them seen just once. Germline CDR1 reads SEHNR; CDR2 reads FQNEAQ (reference sequence). The ends were cut back, 9 bases at V and 4 bases at J, with 8 bases in the middle. There are 11 residues in the CDR3. Sequencing used peripheral blood mononuclear cells (PBMCs). The J gene is TRBJ2-3, the V gene TRBV7-9; no reliable D call. The TCR originated in a woman in her late teens or twenties. The CDR3 bases are TGTGCCAGTCTTCTAGCAGATACGCAGTATTTT. It encodes CASLLADTQYF.